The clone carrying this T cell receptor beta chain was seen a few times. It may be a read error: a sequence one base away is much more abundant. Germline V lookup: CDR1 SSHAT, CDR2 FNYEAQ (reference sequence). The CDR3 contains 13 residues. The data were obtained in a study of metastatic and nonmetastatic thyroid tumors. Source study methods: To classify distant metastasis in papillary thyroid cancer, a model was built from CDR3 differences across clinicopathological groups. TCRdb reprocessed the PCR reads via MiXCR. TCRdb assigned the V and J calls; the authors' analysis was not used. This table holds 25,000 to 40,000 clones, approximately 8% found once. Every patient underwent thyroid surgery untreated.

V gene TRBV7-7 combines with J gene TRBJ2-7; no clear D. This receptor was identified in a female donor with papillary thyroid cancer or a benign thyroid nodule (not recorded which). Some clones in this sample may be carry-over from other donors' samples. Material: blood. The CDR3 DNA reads TGTGCTAGCAACTCCGTAGGAGCCGGAGAGCAGTACTTC. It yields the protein CASNSVGAGEQYF.